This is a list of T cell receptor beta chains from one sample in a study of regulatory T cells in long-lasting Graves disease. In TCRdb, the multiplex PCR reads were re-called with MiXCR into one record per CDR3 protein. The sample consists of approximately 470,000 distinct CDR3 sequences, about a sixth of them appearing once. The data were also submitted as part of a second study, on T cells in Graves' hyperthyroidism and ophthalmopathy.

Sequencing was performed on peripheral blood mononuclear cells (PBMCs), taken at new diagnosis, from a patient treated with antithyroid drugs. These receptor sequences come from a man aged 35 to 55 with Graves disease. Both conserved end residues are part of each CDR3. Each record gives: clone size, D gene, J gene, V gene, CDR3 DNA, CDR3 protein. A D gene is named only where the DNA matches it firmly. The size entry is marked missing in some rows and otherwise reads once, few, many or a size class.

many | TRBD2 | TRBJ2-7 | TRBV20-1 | TGCAGTGCTAGAGATATAGCGGGGACGTACGAGCAGTACTTC | CSARDIAGTYEQYF
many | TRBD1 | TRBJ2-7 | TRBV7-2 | TGTGCCAGCAGCTTAACCGGGACAGGGTACTCCTACGAGCAGTACTTC | CASSLTGTGYSYEQYF
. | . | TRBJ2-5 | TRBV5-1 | TGCGCCAGCAGCTTGGTAGAGGGGCAGGCAGAGACCCAGTACTTC | CASSLVEGQAETQYF
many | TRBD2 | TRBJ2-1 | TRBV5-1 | TGCGCCAGCAGCTTAGTTGCGGGAGGGGCTTATGAGCAGTTCTTC | CASSLVAGGAYEQFF
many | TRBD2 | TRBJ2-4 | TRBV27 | TGTGCCAGCAGTCCAAGCGGGAGTACGGCCAAAAACATTCAGTACTTC | CASSPSGSTAKNIQYF
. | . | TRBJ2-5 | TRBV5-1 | TGCGCCAGCAGCCCGCTTTCGGAGACCCAGTACTTC | CASSPLSETQYF
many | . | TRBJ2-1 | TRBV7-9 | TGTGCCAGCAGCTCACCCTTCCCTGAGCAGTTCTTC | CASSSPFPEQFF
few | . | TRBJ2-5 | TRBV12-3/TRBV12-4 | TGTGCCAGCAACCCCCAGTACTTC | CASNPQYF
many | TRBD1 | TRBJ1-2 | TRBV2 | TGTGCCAGCAGTGAAAGGGGACAGGGAGGAGGCTACACCTTC | CASSERGQGGGYTF
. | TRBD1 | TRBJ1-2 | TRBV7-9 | TGTGCCAGCAGGCAAGGGACAGGGGGCGGATCAAACTATGGCTACACCTTC | CASRQGTGGGSNYGYTF
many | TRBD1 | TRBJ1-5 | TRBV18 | TGTGCCAGCTCACGACAGGGATCCTATCAGCCCCAGCATTTT | CASSRQGSYQPQHF
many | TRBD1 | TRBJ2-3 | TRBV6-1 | TGTGCCAGCAACCCGGGACAGGGCACAGATACGCAGTATTTT | CASNPGQGTDTQYF
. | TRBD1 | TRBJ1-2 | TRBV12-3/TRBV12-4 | TGTGCCAGCAGTTTCAGGGGGCGCGGTGGCTACACCTTC | CASSFRGRGGYTF
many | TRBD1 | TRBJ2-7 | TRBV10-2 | TGCGCCAGCAGAGCGACAGGGTTCCCCTACGAGCAGTACTTC | CASRATGFPYEQYF
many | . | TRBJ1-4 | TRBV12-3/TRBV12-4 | TGTGCCAGCAGTTTCCCCGGTAGGCGTACAACTAATGAAAAACTGTTTTTT | CASSFPGRRTTNEKLFF
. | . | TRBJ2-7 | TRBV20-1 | TGCAGTGCCACGAAACCCCAGGGGTTACCAACCTACGAGCGGTACTTC | CSATKPQGLPTYERYF
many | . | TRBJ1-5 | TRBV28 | TGTGCCAGCAGGGGGGGATCTTATCAGCCCCAGCATTTT | CASRGGSYQPQHF
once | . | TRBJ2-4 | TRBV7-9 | TGTGCCAGCAGCCCTCCCGGGAACATTCAGTACTTC | CASSPPGNIQYF
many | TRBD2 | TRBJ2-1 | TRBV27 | TGTGCCAGCAGCACGGGACTATGGTACCTCCGGTTCTTC | CASSTGLWYLRFF
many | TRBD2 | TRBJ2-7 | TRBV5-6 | TGTGCCAGCACCTGGACTAGCTCCTACGAGCAGTACTTC | CASTWTSSYEQYF
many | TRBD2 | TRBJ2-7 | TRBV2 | TGTGCCAGCAGTGAGCCAAGCGGGAGTGTCTACGAGCAGTACTTC | CASSEPSGSVYEQYF
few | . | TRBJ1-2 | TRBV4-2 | TGTGCCAGCAGCCAAGATAACGGTGGGGGTAATGGCTACACCTTC | CASSQDNGGGNGYTF
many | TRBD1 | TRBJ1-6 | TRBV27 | TGTGCCAGCAGTTCAGCCTTGACAGGGGCACCACCCCTCCACTTT | CASSSALTGAPPLHF
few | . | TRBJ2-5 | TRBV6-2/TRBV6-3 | TGTGCCAGCAGATATGAGGCATCCCAAGAGACCCAGTACTTC | CASRYEASQETQYF
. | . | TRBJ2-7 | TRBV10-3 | TGTGCCATCAGTGATTCCCGGCACTCCTACGAGCAGTACTTC | CAISDSRHSYEQYF
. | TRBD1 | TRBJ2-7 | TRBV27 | TGTGCCAGCAGCTTAGGGACAGACTACCTTGGCGAGCAGTACTTC | CASSLGTDYLGEQYF
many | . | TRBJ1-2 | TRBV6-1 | TGTGCCAGCAGTGAAGGCCGGGGAGCTAACTATGGCTACACCTTC | CASSEGRGANYGYTF
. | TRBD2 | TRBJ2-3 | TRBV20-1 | TGCAGTGCACGGTCCGGGACTAGCGGAGGTGGACCAGATACGCAGTATTTT | CSARSGTSGGGPDTQYF
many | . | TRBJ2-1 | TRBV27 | TGTGCCAGCAGTTTAATAGCGGAGTCCTTCTACAATGAGCAGTTCTTC | CASSLIAESFYNEQFF
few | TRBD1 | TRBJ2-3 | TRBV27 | TGTGCCAGCAGTCTGGGACAGGCGATGGGCACAGATACGCAGTATTTT | CASSLGQAMGTDTQYF
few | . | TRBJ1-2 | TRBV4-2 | TGTGCCAGCAGCCAAGAAGGGGAATTGTATGGCTATACCTTC | CASSQEGELYGYTF